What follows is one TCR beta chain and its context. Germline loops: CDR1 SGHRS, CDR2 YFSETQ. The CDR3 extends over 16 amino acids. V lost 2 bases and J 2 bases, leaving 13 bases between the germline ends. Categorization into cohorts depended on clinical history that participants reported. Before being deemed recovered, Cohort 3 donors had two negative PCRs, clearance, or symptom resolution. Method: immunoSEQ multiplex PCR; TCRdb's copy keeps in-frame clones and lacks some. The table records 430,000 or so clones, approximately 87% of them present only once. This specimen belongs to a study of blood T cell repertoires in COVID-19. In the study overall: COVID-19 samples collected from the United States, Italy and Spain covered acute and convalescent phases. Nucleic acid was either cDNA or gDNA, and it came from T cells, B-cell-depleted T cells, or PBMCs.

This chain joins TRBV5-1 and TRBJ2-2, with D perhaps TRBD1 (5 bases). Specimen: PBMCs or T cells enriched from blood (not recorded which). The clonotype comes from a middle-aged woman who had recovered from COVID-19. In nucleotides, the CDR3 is TGCGCCAGCAGCTTTAATGGCCAGGGTAACACCGGGGAGCTGTTTTTT. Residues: CASSFNGQGNTGELFF. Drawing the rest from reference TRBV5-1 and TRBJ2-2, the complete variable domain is KAGVTQTPRYLIKTRGQQVTLSCSPISGHRSVSWYQQTPGQGLQFLFEYFSETQRNKGNFPGRFSGRQFSNSRSEMNVSTLELGDSALYLCASSFNGQGNTGELFFGEGSRLTVL.